These 8 T cell receptor beta chains were all obtained from the same sample, sequenced in a study of blood T cell repertoires in COVID-19. The table came from immunoSEQ multiplex PCR; TCRdb's copy has only in-frame clones and leaves some out. The sample lists 200,000 to 300,000 clones, over 70% occurring once. The sample consisted of peripheral blood. The origin of the receptors is a woman aged 40-49 years who had recovered from COVID-19.

The rearrangement joins TRBV5-1 to TRBJ1-4; TRBD1 matches at 7 bases. J lost 0 bases, V lost 4 bases, and 12 bases had no gene match. CDR3 length: 18 residues. Germline CDR1 is SGHRS and CDR2 is YFSETQ. The CDR3 loop reads CASSGGTVGASTNEKLFF. The CDR3 nucleotides are TGCGCCAGCAGCGGGGGGACAGTTGGGGCGTCAACTAATGAAAAACTGTTTTTT.

The chain links TRBV19 to TRBJ1-2; perhaps TRBD1 as D (6 bases). Trimming pared 5 bases from V and 0 bases from J, leaving 16 bases between. CDR1 and CDR2 from the germline V gene are LNHDA and SQIVND (reference sequence). CDR3 length equals 16 residues. DNA for the CDR3: TGTGCCAGTAGTCTCCATCTACAGGGAGCTAACTATGGCTACACCTTC. Residues: CASSLHLQGANYGYTF.

The chain uses TRBV18 and TRBJ2-7; 7 bases are a match to TRBD1. Germline CDR1 KGHSH, CDR2 LQKENI. V dropped 3 bases and J dropped 2; count of bases not matched to a gene: 7. This CDR3 region has 15 residues. CDR3 DNA: TGTGCCAGCTCACCTCAGGGGGTCGGGACCTACGAGCAGTACTTC. Amino acid sequence: CASSPQGVGTYEQYF. Full variable domain (remainder filled in from reference TRBV18 and TRBJ2-7): NAGVMQNPRHLVRRRGQEARLRCSPMKGHSHVYWYRQLPEEGLKFMVYLQKENIIDESGMPKERFSAEFPKEGPSILRIQQVVRGDSAAYFCASSPQGVGTYEQYFGPGTRLTVT.

The J gene is TRBJ1-1, the V gene TRBV18; possibly TRBD1 for D (5 bases). The V and J ends lost 6 bases and 3 bases respectively, with 11 bases between them. Germline V gives CDR1 KGHSH, CDR2 LQKENI. The CDR3 runs to 13 residues. The CDR3 region is CASSLQGDTEAFF. The CDR3 DNA reads as TGTGCCAGCTCGCTACAAGGGGACACTGAAGCTTTCTTT.

This sequence joins TRBV6-5 and TRBJ1-1, with D hard to call. The CDR3 contains 11 residues. The V end lost 6 bases, the J end lost 8 bases, and 10 bases lay between the germline ends. Germline V gene lookup returns CDR1 MNHEY and CDR2 SVGAGI. This CDR3 reads CASSSLGEAFF. For the CDR3, the DNA is TGTGCCAGCAGCAGCCTGGGCGAAGCTTTCTTT.

The V gene is TRBV19, the J gene TRBJ2-7, with TRBD1 identical over 7 bases. J lost 5 bases, V lost 5 bases, and 15 bases had no gene match. The CDR3 loop spans 16 amino acids. CDR1 is LNHDA, CDR2 SQIVND, per germline (reference sequence). In nucleotides, the CDR3 is TGTGCCAGTAGTCTCCGACAGGGAGCGCGTTTACACGAGCAGTACTTC. It encodes CASSLRQGARLHEQYF.

The chain recombines TRBV2 with TRBJ2-7; 11 bases fit TRBD2. The CDR3 length is 17 residues. Germline V gene lookup returns CDR1 SNHLY and CDR2 FYNNEI. Germline trimming cut 6 bases from V and 7 bases from J; bases unmatched to any gene: 17. CDR3 bases: TGTGCCAGCAGGGCCCTTTTGACTAGCGGGGCCGAGGGGGAGCAGTACTTC. It codes for CASRALLTSGAEGEQYF.

The chain uses TRBV2 and TRBJ1-1; 12 bases match TRBD1. Germline-derived CDR1 and CDR2 are SNHLY and FYNNEI. The trim removed 11 bases at V and 4 bases at J, leaving 11 bases unmatched. The CDR3 is 15 residues long. The CDR3 sequence is CAGTGTGGSATEAFF. The CDR3 DNA is TGTGCCGGGACCGGGACAGGGGGCTCCGCCACTGAAGCTTTCTTT.